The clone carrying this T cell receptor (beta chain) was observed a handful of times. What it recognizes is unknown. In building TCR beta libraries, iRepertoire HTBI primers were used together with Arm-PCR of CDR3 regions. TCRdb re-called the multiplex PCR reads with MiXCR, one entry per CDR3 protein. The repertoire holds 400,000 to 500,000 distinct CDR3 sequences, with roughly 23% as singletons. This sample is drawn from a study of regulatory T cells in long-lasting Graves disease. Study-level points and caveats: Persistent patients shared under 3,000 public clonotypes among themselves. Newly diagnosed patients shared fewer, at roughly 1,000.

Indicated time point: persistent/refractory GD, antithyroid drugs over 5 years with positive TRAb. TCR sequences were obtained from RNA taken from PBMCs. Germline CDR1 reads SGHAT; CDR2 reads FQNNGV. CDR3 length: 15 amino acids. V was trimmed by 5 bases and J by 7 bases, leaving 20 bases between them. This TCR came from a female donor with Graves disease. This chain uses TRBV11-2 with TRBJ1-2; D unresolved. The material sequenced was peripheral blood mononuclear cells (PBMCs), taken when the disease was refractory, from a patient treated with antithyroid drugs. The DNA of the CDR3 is TGTGCCAGCAGCCCGAGTCCGGTTTCTTGGTCTGGCTACACCTTC. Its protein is CASSPSPVSWSGYTF.